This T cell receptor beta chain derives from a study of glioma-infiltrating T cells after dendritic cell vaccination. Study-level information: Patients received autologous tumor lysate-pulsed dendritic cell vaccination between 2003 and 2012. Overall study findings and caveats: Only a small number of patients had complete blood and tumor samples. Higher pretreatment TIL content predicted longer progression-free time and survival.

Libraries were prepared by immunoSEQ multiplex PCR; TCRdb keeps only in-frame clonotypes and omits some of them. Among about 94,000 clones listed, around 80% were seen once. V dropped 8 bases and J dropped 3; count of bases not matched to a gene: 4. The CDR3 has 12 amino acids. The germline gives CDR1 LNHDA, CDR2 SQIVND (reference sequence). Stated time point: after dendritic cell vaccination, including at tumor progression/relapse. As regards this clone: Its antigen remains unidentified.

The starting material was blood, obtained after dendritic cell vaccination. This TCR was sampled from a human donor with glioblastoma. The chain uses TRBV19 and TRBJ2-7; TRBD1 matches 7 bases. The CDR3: CASPGGYYEQYF. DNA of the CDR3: TGTGCCAGTCCAGGGGGATACTACGAGCAGTACTTC.